A single sample gave rise to the 15 T cell receptor beta chains below, sequenced in a study of cytomegalovirus exposure and HLA in healthy donors. Primers for the PCR totalled 60 Vbeta and 13 Jbeta. Here immunoSEQ multiplex PCR was the method, and the copy in TCRdb shows in-frame clones only, minus some. Of roughly 97,000 clones in the sample, 73% were seen once. Specimen: PBMCs. The receptors stem from a man aged 40-50 years in good health and CMV-seronegative.

The V call is TRBV7-2, the J call TRBJ1-1; TRBD1 matches 9 bases. The CDR3 consists of 14 residues. The V segment lost 5 bases and the J segment 7 bases; nucleotides outside the gene matches: 8. CDR1 and CDR2 from the germline V gene are SGHTA and FQGNSA. Written as DNA, the CDR3 is TGTGCCAGCAGCGAAACAGGGGGCCGGAATGAAGCTTTCTTT. Residues: CASSETGGRNEAFF. The entire variable domain, with the rest obtained from reference TRBV7-2 and TRBJ1-1, is as follows: GAGVSQSPSNKVTEKGKDVELRCDPISGHTALYWYRQSLGQGLEFLIYFQGNSAPDKSGLPSDRFSAERTGGSVSTLTIQRTQQEDSAVYLCASSETGGRNEAFFGQGTRLTVV.

This chain links TRBV5-6 with TRBJ2-3; D possibly corresponds to TRBD2 (6 bases). The germline gives CDR1 SGHDT, CDR2 YYEEEE. The V end lost 6 bases, the J end lost 4 bases, and 21 bases lay between the germline ends. The CDR3 runs 16 residues. Here the CDR3 reads CASTVRLAGSADTQYF. As DNA, the CDR3 is TGTGCCAGCACCGTAAGACTGGCGGGGAGCGCAGATACGCAGTATTTT.

V gene TRBV4-1 combines with J gene TRBJ2-5; D might be TRBD2 (6 bases). Germline values: CDR1 MGHRA, CDR2 YSYEKL. V gave up 4 bases and J gave up 11 bases, with 14 bases separating them. This CDR3 comprises 12 residues. The CDR3 region has the DNA TGCGCCAGCAGCCTTCGGGACTCCCCACAGTACTTC. Protein sequence: CASSLRDSPQYF.

This sequence joins TRBV29-1 and TRBJ2-7, with a weak D call TRBD2 (6 bases). The germline CDR1 and CDR2 sequences are SQVTM and ANQGSEA. The V end was cut by 4 bases, the J end by 2 bases, with 18 bases between. The CDR3 contains 15 residues. The CDR3 nucleotides read TGCAGCGTTGCGGCTAGCGCCCAAGGAACCTACGAGCAGTACTTC. It specifies CSVAASAQGTYEQYF.

The chain joins TRBV19 to TRBJ2-1, with 7 bases that match TRBD1. Trimming took 10 bases from V and 5 from J; bases not matched to a gene: 14. Germline CDR1 and CDR2: LNHDA and SQIVND (reference sequence). The CDR3 is 15 amino acids. The CDR3 is CATTVGQAGDNEQFF. The CDR3 DNA reads TGTGCCACCACAGTTGGACAGGCTGGGGACAATGAGCAGTTCTTC.

Here the CDR3 reads CASGMGHNSGNTIYF. The CDR3 DNA reads as TGTGCCAGTGGGATGGGACACAACTCTGGAAACACCATATATTTT. The chain combines TRBV2 with TRBJ1-3, with D tentatively TRBD1 (6 bases). Trimming removed 9 bases from V and 0 bases from J, with 15 bases in between. Per germline, CDR1 SNHLY and CDR2 FYNNEI. This CDR3 has 15 amino acids.

This chain links TRBV5-4 with TRBJ2-5, with D uncertain. Deletions cut 5 bases from V and 4 bases from J, with 6 bases between. Germline CDR1 and CDR2: SGHNT and YYREEE (reference sequence). This CDR3 spans 11 amino acids. CDR3 bases: TGTGCCAGCAGTCCGGGAGAGACCCAGTACTTC. Translation: CASSPGETQYF. Looking up the rest from reference TRBV5-4 and TRBJ2-5 gives the full variable domain: ETGVTQSPTHLIKTRGQQVTLRCSSQSGHNTVSWYQQALGQGPQFIFQYYREEENGRGNFPPRFSGLQFPNYSSELNVNALELDDSALYLCASSPGETQYFGPGTRLLVL.

This clone was seen a single time. The chain recombines TRBV2 with TRBJ2-7; TRBD2 matches 8 bases. The CDR3 is made up of 14 amino acids. Germline CDR1 is SNHLY and CDR2 is FYNNEI. The J segment lost 6 bases and the V segment lost 3 bases, leaving 7 bases of the junction unmatched. DNA for the CDR3: TGTGCCAGCAGTGATTCGGGGGGGTTGGTCGAGCAGTACTTC. This encodes CASSDSGGLVEQYF.

The V gene is TRBV2, the J gene TRBJ2-7; D not certain. There are 14 residues in the CDR3. Trimming pared 6 bases from V and 0 bases from J, leaving 12 bases between. The germline CDR1 and CDR2 sequences are SNHLY and FYNNEI. The CDR3 spells CASRPKESSYEQYF. For the CDR3, the DNA is TGTGCCAGCAGGCCTAAGGAGAGCTCCTACGAGCAGTACTTC.

V and J are TRBV5-1 and TRBJ1-6; D uncertain. With 4 bases removed from V and 9 bases from J, the gap between germline ends came to 20 bases. This CDR3 contains 16 residues. Germline values: CDR1 SGHRS, CDR2 YFSETQ. CDR3 nucleotide sequence: TGCGCCAGCAGCCGCGGGCCGTTGGGCTCGGGTTCACCCCTCCACTTT. Amino acid sequence: CASSRGPLGSGSPLHF.

The chain has TRBV28 and TRBJ2-7, with a tentative D call TRBD1 (5 bases). Trimming took 6 bases from V and 4 from J, leaving 10 bases between them. Germline loops: CDR1 MDHEN, CDR2 SYDVKM. There are 12 residues in the CDR3. CDR3 region: CASSRQGYEQYF. The CDR3 DNA sequence: TGTGCCAGCAGCCGCCAGGGATACGAGCAGTACTTC.

V gene TRBV5-6 combines with J gene TRBJ1-2, with TRBD1 identical over 8 bases. From germline, CDR1 is SGHDT and CDR2 YYEEEE. Trimming cost V 4 bases and J 6 bases; bases outside gene matches: 5. The CDR3 length is 13 residues. CDR3 sequence reads: CASSRTGRHGYTF. CDR3 coding DNA: TGTGCCAGCAGCCGGACAGGGCGGCATGGCTACACCTTC.

This chain links TRBV6-5 with TRBJ2-1; TRBD2 agrees at 7 bases. The CDR3 runs to 15 residues. Germline lookup yields CDR1 MNHEY and CDR2 SVGAGI. V shed 6 bases, J shed 2 bases, and the junction held 7 bases outside the gene matches. In DNA, the CDR3 is TGTGCCAGCAGCCAAGGACTAGACCCCTACAATGAGCAGTTCTTC. Translating gives CASSQGLDPYNEQFF.

This chain links TRBV4-1 with TRBJ1-3, with a tentative D call TRBD1 (6 bases). V was shortened by 2 bases and J by 4 bases, with 15 bases between the two germline ends. The CDR3 has 16 residues. The V gene's germline CDR1 is MGHRA and CDR2 YSYEKL. In DNA form, the CDR3 reads TGCGCCAGCAGCCAACCCAGACAGGACAAAGGAAACACCATATATTTT. As protein: CASSQPRQDKGNTIYF.

V and J are TRBV7-2 and TRBJ2-7; TRBD1 might be the D (5 bases). The CDR3 totals 16 residues. Trimming took 6 bases from V and 3 from J, leaving 21 bases between them. CDR1 and CDR2 from the germline V gene are SGHTA and FQGNSA. In nucleotides, the CDR3 is TGTGCCAGCAGTCGAAGGACAACCCAATGGTACTACGAGCAGTACTTC. It yields the protein CASSRRTTQWYYEQYF. Drawing the rest from reference TRBV7-2 and TRBJ2-7, the complete variable domain is GAGVSQSPSNKVTEKGKDVELRCDPISGHTALYWYRQSLGQGLEFLIYFQGNSAPDKSGLPSDRFSAERTGGSVSTLTIQRTQQEDSAVYLCASSRRTTQWYYEQYFGPGTRLTVT.